This note documents a single T cell receptor beta chain sequence. This entry is derived from a study of regulatory T cells in long-lasting Graves disease. The CDR3 contains 14 residues. V shed 5 bases and J shed 0 bases, with 8 bases lying between them. Per germline, CDR1 MDHEN and CDR2 SYDVKM. For TCR beta, libraries came from iRepertoire HTBI primers and Arm-PCR of CDR3 regions. TCRdb re-called the multiplex PCR reads through MiXCR, storing one row per CDR3 protein. The data contain around 500,000 distinct CDR3 sequences, about a fifth of them singletons. Time point meaning: persistent/refractory GD, antithyroid drugs over 5 years with positive TRAb. PBMCs provided the RNA from which the TCR library was made. Patients met American Thyroid Association criteria for Graves' disease. In this cohort, patients came from an endocrinology department located in Xi'an, China.

This sequence originates from a female donor with Graves disease. The source was peripheral blood mononuclear cells (PBMCs), collected when the disease was refractory, from a patient treated with antithyroid drugs. This chain links TRBV28 with TRBJ2-1; no firm D call. The CDR3 coding sequence is TGTGCCAGCAGTCCACAGAGCTCCTACAATGAGCAGTTCTTC. Protein: CASSPQSSYNEQFF.